These 8 T cell receptor beta chains were sequenced from one sample in a study of shared clonotypes between healthy human individuals. Assay used: immunoSEQ multiplex PCR; TCRdb lists only in-frame clones, some missing. The repertoire holds millions of clones, with 85% to 95% as singletons. The naive CD8 population came from CD45RO-negative cells selected for CCR7, without terminally differentiated effector memory CD45RA+ cells. The sample was naive CD8+ T cells from PBMCs. These receptors all come from a man in his late teens or twenties in good health. Some clones in this sample may be carry-over from other donors' samples.

For this clone: The sample contains more than one DNA sequence encoding this CDR3. V usage is TRBV28 and J usage is TRBJ2-1; D might be TRBD1 or TRBD2, each matching 5 bases. The germline gives CDR1 MDHEN, CDR2 SYDVKM. Trimming pared 6 bases from V and 2 bases from J, leaving 14 bases between. The CDR3 consists of 15 residues. CDR3 sequence: CASSPGLAPYNEQFF. The CDR3 DNA reads TGTGCCAGCAGCCCGGGGCTAGCACCCTACAATGAGCAGTTCTTC.

This chain connects TRBV6-1 to TRBJ1-4, with unresolved D. Per germline, CDR1 MNHNS and CDR2 SASEGT. The CDR3 consists of 15 residues. V lost 4 bases to trimming and J lost 4 bases, with 13 bases between them. The CDR3: CASSVSFGFNEKLFF. The CDR3 DNA follows: TGTGCCAGCAGTGTGTCTTTCGGTTTTAATGAAAAACTGTTTTTT.

The chain carries TRBV21-1 and TRBJ1-5. TRBV21-1 is flagged as a pseudogene. The CDR3 has 21 residues. CDR3 loop: CASSTEGEVQSTLYSNQPQHF. The CDR3 region has the DNA TGTGCCAGCAGCACCGAAGGGGAGGTACAATCCACCCTATATAGCAATCAGCCCCAGCATTTT.

The chain employs TRBV7-9 and TRBJ2-7, with D perhaps TRBD2 (7 bases). Germline V gene lookup returns CDR1 SEHNR and CDR2 FQNEAQ (reference sequence). Trimming stripped 4 bases from V and 0 bases from J, with 16 bases between. The CDR3 loop spans 16 amino acids. In DNA form, the CDR3 reads TGTGCCAGCAGCTCTCCCGGGGGGACAAACTCCTACGAGCAGTACTTC. Residues: CASSSPGGTNSYEQYF.

As for this clone: Other DNA sequences within the sample encode an identical CDR3. CDR3 in DNA: TGTGCCAGCAGCCCCGACAGGGCCTACAATGAGCAGTTCTTC. Protein sequence: CASSPDRAYNEQFF. The chain links TRBV9 to TRBJ2-1; 7 bases are shared with TRBD1. Germline V lookup: CDR1 SGDLS, CDR2 YYNGEE. J lost 2 bases, V lost 4 bases, and 3 bases had no gene match. CDR3 length: 14 amino acids.

The J gene is TRBJ1-5, the V gene TRBV28; the D is unclear. The CDR3 is 15 amino acids. The V and J ends lost 6 bases and 2 bases respectively, with 14 bases between them. CDR1 is MDHEN and CDR2 is SYDVKM in the germline V gene. The CDR3 loop is CASRPDAWGNQPQHF. CDR3 sequence (DNA): TGTGCCAGCAGACCAGATGCTTGGGGCAATCAGCCCCAGCATTTT.

This clone was recorded once. The gene calls are TRBV29-1 and TRBJ2-7; D perhaps matches TRBD2 (6 bases). Germline-derived CDR1 and CDR2 are SQVTM and ANQGSEA. Trimming removed 1 base at V and 2 bases at J, with 12 bases between. The length of the CDR3 is 14 residues. CDR3 in DNA: TGCAGCGTTGAAGTAGGGACTGCTACCTACGAGCAGTACTTC. It yields the protein CSVEVGTATYEQYF.

The V and J genes are TRBV4-1 and TRBJ1-1, with D unresolved. V lost 0 bases and J lost 3, with 8 bases in between. CDR1 is MGHRA, CDR2 YSYEKL, per germline. This CDR3 is 14 amino acids long. The CDR3 loop reads CASSQDGSYTEAFF. For the CDR3, the DNA is TGCGCCAGCAGCCAAGATGGGTCCTACACTGAAGCTTTCTTT.